This is a list of T cell receptor beta chains from one sample in a study of long-term antiretroviral therapy in people with HIV. This table comes from immunoSEQ multiplex PCR, and its TCRdb copy is limited to in-frame clones, with some not included. Of over 15,000 clones in the sample, around 90% were seen once. The sample in question was unsorted PBMCs, obtained 0.3 years after starting antiretroviral therapy. These receptors all stem from a man in his 60s with HIV. Both conserved end residues are part of each CDR3. D genes are given only for firm matches. Size values are once, few and many counts, or a class for expanded clones, and some rows have none.

TRBJ2-7 NA NA TRBV7-9 CASSWGGTGEQYF TGTGCCAGCAGCTGGGGGGGGACAGGCGAGCAGTACTTC
TRBJ1-5 TRBD1 NA TRBV6-5 CASSSWDRGGQPQHF TGTGCCAGCAGTTCCTGGGACAGGGGCGGTCAGCCCCAGCATTTT
TRBJ1-4 TRBD1 NA TRBV7-9 CASSEGTGGSEKLFF TGTGCCAGCAGTGAGGGGACAGGGGGCTCTGAAAAACTGTTTTTT
TRBJ1-2 NA NA TRBV27 CASSPGTTGGYTF TGTGCCAGCAGTCCCGGGACGACTGGTGGCTACACCTTC
TRBJ1-2 NA NA TRBV20-1 CSASSGYGYTF TGCAGTGCTAGTAGCGGCTATGGCTACACCTTC
TRBJ2-3 NA NA TRBV5-6 CASTGGVGFTDTQYF TGTGCCAGCACCGGTGGGGTGGGGTTCACAGATACGCAGTATTTT
TRBJ2-1 NA NA TRBV28 CASSTGANEQFF TGTGCCAGCAGTACGGGGGCCAATGAGCAGTTCTTC
TRBJ2-1 NA NA TRBV13 CASSFFALYNEQFF TGTGCCAGCAGCTTTTTCGCTTTGTACAATGAGCAGTTCTTC
TRBJ2-3 TRBD2 NA TRBV7-3 CASSLNGRAGPTDTQYF TGTGCCAGCAGCTTGAACGGGAGGGCCGGTCCCACAGATACGCAGTATTTT
TRBJ2-6 NA NA TRBV9 CASTRSGANVLTF TGTGCCAGCACCAGGTCTGGGGCCAACGTCCTGACTTTC
TRBJ2-5 NA NA TRBV29-1 CSVRRGFSETQYF TGCAGCGTTCGTCGGGGTTTTTCAGAGACCCAGTACTTC
TRBJ2-3 TRBD2 NA TRBV5-4 CASSIAGADTQYF TGTGCCAGCAGCATAGCGGGGGCAGATACGCAGTATTTT
TRBJ2-7 NA NA TRBV2 CASSDQGASYEQYF TGTGCCAGCTCCGACCAGGGTGCCTCCTACGAGCAGTACTTC
TRBJ1-1 NA NA TRBV7-3 CASSPDGRLNTEAFF TGTGCCAGCAGCCCCGACGGACGGCTGAACACTGAAGCTTTCTTT
TRBJ2-7 TRBD1 NA TRBV7-2 CASSLQGAEAQYF TGTGCCAGCAGCTTACAGGGGGCCGAGGCCCAGTACTTC
TRBJ1-5 NA once TRBV19 CATRGSFSNQPQHF TGTGCCACCCGGGGGTCATTTAGCAATCAGCCCCAGCATTTT
TRBJ2-2 TRBD1 NA TRBV6-1 CASRDYRGRTGELFF TGTGCCAGCAGGGACTACAGGGGGCGCACCGGGGAGCTGTTTTTT
TRBJ2-2 NA NA TRBV4-2 CASSGHQGPTGELFF TGTGCCAGCAGTGGACATCAGGGACCGACCGGGGAGCTGTTTTTT
TRBJ1-1 TRBD1 once TRBV9 CASSGNRGETEAFF TGTGCCAGCAGCGGAAACAGGGGGGAGACTGAAGCTTTCTTT
TRBJ2-7 TRBD1 NA TRBV7-9 CASSTNARQGAHEQYF TGTGCCAGCAGTACCAATGCGAGACAGGGGGCCCACGAGCAGTACTTC
TRBJ2-1 NA NA TRBV6-4 CASSRDHSYNEQFF TGTGCCAGCAGCCGGGACCATTCCTACAATGAGCAGTTCTTC
TRBJ2-6 TRBD1 once TRBV5-5 CASSLTDRVGSGANVLTF TGTGCCAGCAGCTTGACCGACAGGGTCGGCTCTGGGGCCAACGTCCTGACTTTC
TRBJ1-2 NA few TRBV7-2 CASSYSGPLVYGYTF TGTGCCAGCAGCTATAGTGGTCCCTTAGTCTATGGCTACACCTTC
TRBJ2-3 TRBD2 NA TRBV7-8 CASSLAHGGGAVSPDTQYF TGTGCCAGCAGCTTAGCGCACGGCGGGGGGGCCGTTTCCCCCGATACGCAGTATTTT
TRBJ1-1 NA once TRBV2 CASRLGRMNTEAFF TGTGCCAGCAGGTTGGGCAGAATGAACACTGAAGCTTTCTTT
TRBJ1-1 TRBD1 NA TRBV9 CASSVDRGAYTEAFF TGTGCCAGCAGCGTAGACAGGGGTGCGTACACTGAAGCTTTCTTT
TRBJ2-1 NA NA TRBV5-1 CASSPDRGSYNEQFF TGCGCCAGCAGCCCGGACCGGGGGAGTTACAATGAGCAGTTCTTC
TRBJ2-3 TRBD2 NA TRBV18 CASSPLAGGPEFMDTQYF TGTGCCAGCTCACCCTTAGCGGGGGGGCCTGAATTTATGGATACGCAGTATTTT
TRBJ1-1 NA NA TRBV7-9 CASSPPGMNTEAFF TGTGCCAGCAGCCCACCCGGAATGAACACTGAAGCTTTCTTT
TRBJ1-1 NA NA TRBV5-8 CASSFSGNTEAFF TGTGCCAGCAGTTTTTCAGGGAACACTGAAGCTTTCTTT
TRBJ2-2 NA NA TRBV5-1 CASSLVANTGELFF TGCGCCAGCAGCTTGGTTGCGAACACCGGGGAGCTGTTTTTT
TRBJ1-6 TRBD1 NA TRBV7-6 CASSLQDRGYSPLHF TGTGCCAGCAGCTTACAGGACAGGGGGTATTCACCCCTCCACTTT
TRBJ2-1 TRBD2 NA TRBV10-3 CAISDGSGRASEQFF TGTGCCATCAGTGATGGAAGCGGGAGGGCGTCTGAGCAGTTCTTC
TRBJ1-6 NA NA TRBV7-9 CASSSMRAGVTTPLHF TGTGCCAGCAGCTCCATGAGGGCAGGGGTTACGACACCCCTCCACTTT
TRBJ1-3 NA NA TRBV4-3 CASSQSGTPGTGNTIYF TGCGCCAGCAGCCAGTCCGGGACGCCGGGTACTGGAAACACCATATATTTT
TRBJ1-2 TRBD1 NA TRBV7-3 CASGQGTGAGYTF TGTGCCAGCGGACAGGGGACTGGTGCTGGCTACACCTTC
TRBJ1-6 NA NA TRBV6-5 CASSYSTGSPLHF TGTGCCAGCAGTTACTCGACAGGCTCACCCCTCCACTTT